This is a list of T cell receptor beta chains from one sample in a study of T cell changes during pregnancy in multiple sclerosis. Clones were read by immunoSEQ multiplex PCR, and TCRdb kept only the in-frame ones, dropping some. The profile shows about 46,000 clones, 80% to 95% of them singletons. The sequencing used CD8+ T cells from peripheral blood mononuclear cells, collected after pregnancy. The receptors shown here come from a female donor with multiple sclerosis, enrolled in a pregnancy study. The CDR3 runs from the conserved cysteine through the conserved F or W. A D gene is named only where the DNA matches it firmly. Expanded clones get a size class; other rows say once, few or many, or leave the size out.

clone_size d_call j_call v_call cdr3_nt cdr3_aa
- - TRBJ2-1 TRBV6-5 TGTGCCAGCACCCCCGGCGGCAATGAGCAGTTCTTC CASTPGGNEQFF
- - TRBJ2-6 TRBV9 TGTGCCAGCAGCGTAGCGGGGTCCGGGGCCAACGTCCTGACTTTC CASSVAGSGANVLTF
- TRBD1 TRBJ1-2 TRBV5-1 TGCGCCAGCAGCCCCCAACCGGGACAGGGATTCGATGGCTACACCTTC CASSPQPGQGFDGYTF
- - TRBJ1-2 TRBV5-5 TGTGCCAGCAGCCCCGGCCTAGACCGAGCTAACTATGGCTACACCTTC CASSPGLDRANYGYTF
- - TRBJ1-2 TRBV13 TGTGCCAGCAGAACACAGGGAGTAGCCTATGGCTACACCTTC CASRTQGVAYGYTF
- - TRBJ2-5 TRBV7-7 TGTGCCAGCAGCCCCCGGGACATATACAAAGAGACCCAGTACTTC CASSPRDIYKETQYF
- - TRBJ2-7 TRBV28 TGTGCCAGCAGTTCCCCCCTAGCATCGTACGAGCAGTACTTC CASSSPLASYEQYF
- TRBD2 TRBJ2-1 TRBV9 TGTGCCAGCAGCTCCTCGCGGGGGGCCTCCTACAATGAGCAGTTCTTC CASSSSRGASYNEQFF
- TRBD1 TRBJ2-7 TRBV19 TGTGCCAGTAGTATACGGGACAGCTATTCTCCCTACGAGCAGTACTTC CASSIRDSYSPYEQYF
once - TRBJ1-3 TRBV13 TGTGCCAGCAGCTTAGTTATGGACAGCACTCCTTACCCCTCTGGAAACACCATATATTTT CASSLVMDSTPYPSGNTIYF
- TRBD1 TRBJ2-1 TRBV27 TGTGCCAGCAGTTTGATGACAGGGAACAATGAGCAGTTCTTC CASSLMTGNNEQFF
- TRBD1 TRBJ1-2 TRBV27 TGTGCCAGCAGGACCCATAACAGGGGAGCTAACTATGGCTACACCTTC CASRTHNRGANYGYTF
- TRBD1 TRBJ1-2 TRBV7-9 TGTGCCAGCAGACTTACCACAGGGGGACCTTATGGCTACACCTTC CASRLTTGGPYGYTF
- - TRBJ2-2 TRBV6-1 TGTGCCAGCAGTGAACCCCTCGCAGGGTACACCGGGGAGCTGTTTTTT CASSEPLAGYTGELFF
- TRBD2 TRBJ2-1 TRBV27 TGTGCCACCAAACGTGGGGGACTAACCTACAATGAGCAGTTCTTC CATKRGGLTYNEQFF
- - TRBJ2-1 TRBV27 TGTGCCAGCAGTTTCAAAGCGGAATGGGGCAATGAGCAGTTCTTC CASSFKAEWGNEQFF
once TRBD1 TRBJ2-7 TRBV7-9 TGTGCCAGCAGCGACGGTGCCGTCCGGGACAGCAGTTCCTACGAGCAGTACTTC CASSDGAVRDSSSYEQYF
few - TRBJ1-3 TRBV7-6 TGTGCCAGCAGCCACTCCCTCGGAAACACCATATATTTT CASSHSLGNTIYF
- TRBD1 TRBJ2-1 TRBV5-1 TGCGCCAGCAGCGGGAGGACAGGGGATGGGGGCAATGAGCAGTTCTTC CASSGRTGDGGNEQFF
- TRBD1 TRBJ2-7 TRBV29-1 TGCAGCGTTGTTCCGACAGGGAGTATCTACGAGCAGTACTTC CSVVPTGSIYEQYF